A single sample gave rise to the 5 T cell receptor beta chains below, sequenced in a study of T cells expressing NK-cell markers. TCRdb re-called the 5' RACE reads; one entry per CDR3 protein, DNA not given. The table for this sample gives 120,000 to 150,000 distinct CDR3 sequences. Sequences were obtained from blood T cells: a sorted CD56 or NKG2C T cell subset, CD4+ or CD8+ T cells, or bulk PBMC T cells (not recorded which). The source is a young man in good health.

CDR3 sequence: CASSLEAGHNEQFF. The chain joins TRBV7-6 to TRBJ2-1. This CDR3 spans 14 amino acids. Germline CDR1 reads SGHVS; CDR2 reads FNYEAQ.

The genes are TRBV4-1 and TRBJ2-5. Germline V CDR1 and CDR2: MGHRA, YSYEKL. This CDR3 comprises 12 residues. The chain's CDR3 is CASSESQETQYF.

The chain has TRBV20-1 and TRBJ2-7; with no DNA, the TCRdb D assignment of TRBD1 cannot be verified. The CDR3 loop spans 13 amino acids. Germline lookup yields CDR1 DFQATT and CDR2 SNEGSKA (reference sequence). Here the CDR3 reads CSARRRSSYEQYF.

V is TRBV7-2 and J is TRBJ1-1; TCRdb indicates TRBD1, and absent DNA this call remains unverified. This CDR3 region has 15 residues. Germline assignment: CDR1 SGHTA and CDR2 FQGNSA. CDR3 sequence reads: CAIPRDSLMNTEAFF.

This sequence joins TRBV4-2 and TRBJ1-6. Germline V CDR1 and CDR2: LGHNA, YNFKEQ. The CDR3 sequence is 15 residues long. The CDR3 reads CASSMVSEDNSPLHF.